What follows are 11 T cell receptor beta chains derived from one specimen sequenced in a study of CD8 T cells in ankylosing spondylitis. TCRdb fed the 5' RACE reads into MiXCR, producing one record per CDR3 protein. Of some 130,000 distinct CDR3 sequences in the sample, approximately 7.3% were seen once. The material sequenced was blood, either unsorted or a sorted T cell fraction (not recorded which). The origin of the receptors is a female donor with ankylosing spondylitis or in good health (not recorded which).

Many counts were recorded for this clonotype. Here the CDR3 reads CATTGTGVSNYGYTF. The DNA of the CDR3 is TGTGCCACCACCGGGACAGGGGTTTCGAACTATGGCTACACCTTC. This chain links TRBV10-3 with TRBJ1-2; TRBD1 agrees at 10 bases. The V segment lost 10 bases and the J segment 2 bases; nucleotides outside the gene matches: 10. The CDR3 runs 15 residues. CDR1 and CDR2 (germline): ENHRY, SYGVKD.

The CDR3, as DNA: TGTGCCAGCAGCTTGGGACCCCCGGGACAGGGGTTTGGAAACACCATATATTTT. Residues: CASSLGPPGQGFGNTIYF. The chain joins TRBV5-6 to TRBJ1-3, with TRBD1 matching over 10 bases. This CDR3 is built from 18 residues. Germline V gene sequence: CDR1 SGHDT, CDR2 YYEEEE. V dropped 0 bases and J dropped 3; count of bases not matched to a gene: 9.

The chain recombines TRBV27 with TRBJ1-5, with no clear D. This CDR3 is 13 amino acids long. Germline CDR1 and CDR2: MNHEY and SMNVEV (reference sequence). V lost 5 bases to trimming and J lost 9 bases, with 14 bases between them. CDR3 in amino acids: CASSSEFMAPQHF. CDR3 bases: TGTGCCAGCAGTAGTGAGTTCATGGCGCCCCAGCATTTT.

This clonotype was seen at least ten times. The V call is TRBV5-1, the J call TRBJ1-2; D is unresolved. This CDR3 is built from 12 residues. Germline-derived CDR1 and CDR2 are SGHRS and YFSETQ. V dropped 2 bases and J dropped 6 bases, with 8 bases sitting between them. For the CDR3, the DNA is TGCGCCAGCAGCTTCGATAGTGATGGCTACACCTTC. Translated: CASSFDSDGYTF. The whole variable domain, remainder taken from reference TRBV5-1 and TRBJ1-2, is KAGVTQTPRYLIKTRGQQVTLSCSPISGHRSVSWYQQTPGQGLQFLFEYFSETQRNKGNFPGRFSGRQFSNSRSEMNVSTLELGDSALYLCASSFDSDGYTFGSGTRLTVV.

This clonotype was found many times. V gene TRBV20-1 combines with J gene TRBJ1-6, with no clear D. Per germline, CDR1 DFQATT and CDR2 SNEGSKA (reference sequence). The V end lost 2 bases, the J end lost 7 bases, and 9 bases lay between the germline ends. This CDR3 has 13 residues. CDR3 sequence (DNA): TGCAGTGCTAGACTAGGGCGGAATTCACCCCTCCACTTT. This gives the protein CSARLGRNSPLHF.

In its sample, this clonotype was seen many times. J is TRBJ1-2 and V is TRBV3-1; D is undetermined. The germline gives CDR1 LGHDT, CDR2 YNNKEL (reference sequence). Trimming shortened V by 3 bases and J by 6 bases, and 17 bases separated the two germline ends. This CDR3 is 15 amino acids long. The CDR3, as DNA: TGTGCCAGCAGCCAGGGATCGGCCACGGGGAATGGCTACACCTTC. Translation gives CASSQGSATGNGYTF.

This clonotype was counted at least ten times. This chain uses TRBV6-1 with TRBJ2-2; D may be TRBD1 (6 bases). CDR1 is MNHNS, CDR2 SASEGT, per germline. The length of the CDR3 is 15 residues. The germline V and J ends were trimmed by 6 bases and 1 base, with 12 bases remaining between them. CDR3 loop: CASRAPTGNTGELFF. For the CDR3, the DNA is TGTGCCAGCAGGGCCCCGACAGGGAACACCGGGGAGCTGTTTTTT.

At least ten counts were recorded for this clonotype. The chain is built from TRBV12-3 or TRBV12-4 and TRBJ1-6; D remains ambiguous. V was shortened by 3 bases and J by 5 bases, with 8 bases between the two germline ends. The CDR3 extends over 14 amino acids. DNA for the CDR3: TGTGCCAGCAGTTTTTATGTCGATAATTCACCCCTCCACTTT. It codes for CASSFYVDNSPLHF.

This clonotype was observed at least ten times. V usage is TRBV5-1 and J usage is TRBJ2-1, with 9 bases identical to TRBD2. CDR3 length: 16 amino acids. Germline V lookup: CDR1 SGHRS, CDR2 YFSETQ. The junction had 8 bases not matched to a gene; V was cut back by 4 bases and J by 3 bases. The CDR3 loop is CASSPQSGGIYNEQFF. The CDR3 nucleotides read TGCGCCAGCAGCCCCCAGAGCGGGGGGATCTACAATGAGCAGTTCTTC.

V and J are TRBV12-2 and TRBJ1-2. TRBV12-2 is a pseudogene segment. The CDR3 has 15 residues. CDR3 region: CASRFTAQGLYGYTF. CDR3 sequence (DNA): TGTGCAAGTCGCTTTACGGCCCAGGGCCTCTATGGCTACACCTTC.

There are many counts of this clonotype. The V gene is TRBV12-3 or TRBV12-4, the J gene TRBJ1-5; 9 nucleotides align to TRBD1. The CDR3 length is 14 residues. With 5 bases clipped from V and 5 bases from J, the junction kept 4 bases outside the gene matches. The CDR3 nucleotides read TGTGCCAGCAGTAATACAGGGGGCTATCAGCCCCAGCATTTT. The encoded protein is CASSNTGGYQPQHF.